This passage covers 17 T cell receptor beta chains from one sample sequenced in a study of blood T cells in healthy people across ages. Alongside a J-beta primer mix, a sample-barcoded 5' primer served in a second PCR lasting 7 to 11 cycles. TCRdb reanalysed the 5' RACE reads using MiXCR and keeps one entry per CDR3 protein. The table lists around 1,000,000 distinct CDR3 sequences, around 27% of them singletons. The same data also went into a second study, on T cells of mothers and their children.

Sequenced material: blood. The receptor source for this set is a girl aged 2-10 years in good health.

V and J are TRBV11-2 and TRBJ1-1; no definite D call. Deletions cut 3 bases from V and 7 bases from J, with 9 bases between. The germline V gene encodes CDR1 SGHAT and CDR2 FQNNGV. This CDR3 has 12 residues. In nucleotides, the CDR3 is TGTGCCAGCAGCTTTTCTGGGTTTGAAGCTTTCTTT. Its translation: CASSFSGFEAFF.

This chain links TRBV7-9 with TRBJ2-5; D ambiguous. The J call may be incorrect, as the DNA end agrees better with TRBJ2-7. This CDR3 is built from 16 residues. CDR1 and CDR2 from the germline V gene are SEHNR and FQNEAQ (reference sequence). In DNA, the CDR3 is TGTGCCAGCAGCTTAGCCGCCAGGCACCCAGGTTACGAGCAGTACTTC. It specifies CASSLAARHPGYEQYF.

This clonotype came up a few times. V is TRBV29-1 and J is TRBJ2-5; D uncertain. The tail of the sequence fits TRBJ2-1 better, so the J call may be wrong. Germline loops: CDR1 SQVTM, CDR2 ANQGSEA. The CDR3 runs 11 residues. DNA for the CDR3: TGCAGCGTGGGCCTTTGGGATGAGCAGTTCTTC. It specifies CSVGLWDEQFF.

Note on this clonotype: At one of its ends the junction is not consistent with the germline gene, which may arise from a read error. The chain combines TRBV19 with TRBJ1-4, with TRBD1 identical over 9 bases. CDR1 and CDR2 (germline): LNHDA, SQIVND (reference sequence). The CDR3 sequence is 16 residues long. CDR3 in amino acids: CASMGTGKITNEKLFF. CDR3 coding DNA: TGTGCCAGTATGGGGACAGGGAAGATAACTAACGAAAAACTGTTTTTT.

The gene calls are TRBV28 and TRBJ2-5, with D possibly TRBD1 on 5 matching bases. V lost 5 bases and J 3 bases, leaving 16 bases between the germline ends. The CDR3 is made up of 15 amino acids. CDR1 and CDR2 from the germline V gene are MDHEN and SYDVKM. CDR3 nucleotides: TGTGCCAGCAGTACATTGGGCAGGGCGGAAGAGACCCAGTACTTC. Protein product: CASSTLGRAEETQYF.

This clonotype was seen only a few times. Here the CDR3 reads CASSVIPDGSQETQYF. The CDR3 DNA follows: TGTGCCAGCAGCGTAATCCCAGACGGAAGCCAAGAGACCCAGTACTTC. This sequence joins TRBV9 and TRBJ2-5; D call uncertain. Germline V gives CDR1 SGDLS, CDR2 YYNGEE. Trimming pared 1 base from V and 1 base from J, leaving 14 bases between. The CDR3 totals 16 residues.

This chain connects TRBV7-6 to TRBJ2-5, with TRBD2 matching 13 bases. The V gene's germline CDR1 is SGHVS and CDR2 FNYEAQ. The V gene end was trimmed by 6 bases and the J gene end by 5 bases; junction bases not matched to a gene: 6. This CDR3 has 15 residues. For the CDR3, the DNA is TGTGCCAGCAGGGTGGAGGGACTAGCGGGGGAGACCCAGTACTTC. As protein: CASRVEGLAGETQYF.

V usage is TRBV19 and J usage is TRBJ1-1; D is undetermined. Trimming shortened V by 9 bases and J by 1 base, and 24 bases separated the two germline ends. This CDR3 comprises 17 residues. CDR1 and CDR2 (germline): LNHDA, SQIVND (reference sequence). The CDR3 DNA follows: TGTGCCAGCACTTTCCGTCTTCCGGGTCCGCGGAACACTGAAGCTTTCTTT. It translates to CASTFRLPGPRNTEAFF.

This clonotype was seen a few times. The chain recombines TRBV28 with TRBJ2-5; 10 bases align to TRBD1. The CDR3 consists of 16 residues. V trimming: 6 bases; J trimming: 4 bases; junction bases outside the gene matches: 11. Germline values: CDR1 MDHEN, CDR2 SYDVKM. The CDR3 DNA reads as TGTGCCAGCAGGATAGAGACAGGGGGCGAAGGAGAGACCCAGTACTTC. Protein sequence: CASRIETGGEGETQYF. Supplemented by reference TRBV28 and TRBJ2-5, the full variable domain reads DVKVTQSSRYLVKRTGEKVFLECVQDMDHENMFWYRQDPGLGLRLIYFSYDVKMKEKGDIPEGYSVSREKKERFSLILESASTNQTSMYLCASRIETGGEGETQYFGPGTRLLVL.

There are a few counts of this clonotype. The V gene is TRBV29-1, the J gene TRBJ2-1, with a weak D call TRBD2 (6 bases). Trimming cost V 6 bases and J 10 bases, with 13 bases left between them. The CDR3 extends over 11 amino acids. Germline lookup yields CDR1 SQVTM and CDR2 ANQGSEA. The CDR3 nucleotides read TGCAGCGTCGCACTAGCAGGGGAGCAGTTCTTC. It encodes CSVALAGEQFF.

This clonotype appeared a single time. The junction and the germline gene differ at one end; a read error may be behind it. The rearrangement uses TRBV7-9 and TRBJ2-4; possible D gene TRBD2, 5 bases. This CDR3 is built from 8 residues. Germline values: CDR1 SEHNR, CDR2 FQNEAQ (reference sequence). DNA for the CDR3: TGTTCCAGCGGCAATGATATCTTC. It is translated as CSSGNDIF.

This clonotype was detected only a few times. The genes are TRBV27 and TRBJ2-1; 7 bases line up with TRBD2. Germline CDR1 MNHEY, CDR2 SMNVEV (reference sequence). V was clipped by 5 bases and J by 0 bases; unmatched bases: 10. This CDR3 spans 17 amino acids. CDR3 residues: CASSPITSATSYNEQFF. CDR3 DNA: TGTGCCAGCAGTCCCATAACTAGCGCGACCTCCTACAATGAGCAGTTCTTC.

The CDR3 loop is CASSFPGSGELFF. DNA for the CDR3: TGTGCCAGCAGTTTTCCAGGTTCCGGGGAGCTGTTTTTT. The chain combines TRBV12-3 or TRBV12-4 with TRBJ2-2; D not resolved. The CDR3 loop spans 13 amino acids. V gave up 3 bases and J gave up 6 bases, with 8 bases separating them.

This clonotype was seen a few times. The genes are TRBV7-2 and TRBJ2-3; D gene unclear. Germline V lookup: CDR1 SGHTA, CDR2 FQGNSA. This CDR3 has 14 residues. Trimming took off 0 bases at V and 4 bases at J, with 8 bases between the two ends. Written as DNA, the CDR3 is TGTGCCAGCAGCTTAGCGGGGTCCGCAGATACGCAGTATTTT. Amino acids: CASSLAGSADTQYF.

This clonotype was recorded at least ten times. The chain links TRBV25-1 to TRBJ2-3; no firm D call. The germline V gene has CDR1 MGHDK and CDR2 SYGVNS. V was trimmed by 8 bases and J by 5 bases, leaving 2 bases between them. The CDR3 covers 9 residues. The chain's CDR3 is CASGDTQYF. CDR3 DNA: TGTGCCAGCGGAGATACGCAGTATTTT.

V and J are TRBV29-1 and TRBJ2-5, with D maybe TRBD2 (6 bases). CDR1 and CDR2 from the germline V gene are SQVTM and ANQGSEA. Trimming left V 4 bases short and J 5 bases short, with 11 bases between. The CDR3 runs to 12 residues. The CDR3 nucleotides are TGCAGCGTTGTGGCACGGGGGGAGACCCAGTACTTC. Translating it yields CSVVARGETQYF.

V is TRBV29-1 and J is TRBJ2-1; D gene unclear. CDR3 size: 13 residues. Germline lookup yields CDR1 SQVTM and CDR2 ANQGSEA. V was clipped by 6 bases and J by 8 bases, with 17 bases between them. Here the CDR3 DNA reads TGCAGCGTGGGAAGACCTGGCGGCGATGAGCAGTTCTTC. It encodes CSVGRPGGDEQFF.